A single T cell receptor (beta chain) is shown here with its context. These data belong to a study of T-cell reconstitution after alpha-beta-depleted transplantation in children. TCRbeta library preparation incorporated unique molecular identifiers. Via MiXCR, TCRdb re-called the PCR reads, giving one row per CDR3 protein. The sample lists 600,000 to 700,000 distinct CDR3 sequences; roughly 15% were seen once. The receptor was isolated from a human donor who donated a stem cell graft to a child with acute myeloid leukemia. The sample here was PBMCs from the stem cell graft donor, taken from the stem cell graft.

Here the CDR3 DNA reads TGTGCCAGCAGTTTCCGGACAGGGGTTAGCACAGATACGCAGTATTTT. Translation gives CASSFRTGVSTDTQYF. The chain couples TRBV25-1 to TRBJ2-3, with 9 nucleotides matching TRBD1. This CDR3 has 16 residues. V trimming: 5 bases; J trimming: 0 bases; junction bases outside the gene matches: 6. Germline V CDR1 and CDR2: MGHDK, SYGVNS.